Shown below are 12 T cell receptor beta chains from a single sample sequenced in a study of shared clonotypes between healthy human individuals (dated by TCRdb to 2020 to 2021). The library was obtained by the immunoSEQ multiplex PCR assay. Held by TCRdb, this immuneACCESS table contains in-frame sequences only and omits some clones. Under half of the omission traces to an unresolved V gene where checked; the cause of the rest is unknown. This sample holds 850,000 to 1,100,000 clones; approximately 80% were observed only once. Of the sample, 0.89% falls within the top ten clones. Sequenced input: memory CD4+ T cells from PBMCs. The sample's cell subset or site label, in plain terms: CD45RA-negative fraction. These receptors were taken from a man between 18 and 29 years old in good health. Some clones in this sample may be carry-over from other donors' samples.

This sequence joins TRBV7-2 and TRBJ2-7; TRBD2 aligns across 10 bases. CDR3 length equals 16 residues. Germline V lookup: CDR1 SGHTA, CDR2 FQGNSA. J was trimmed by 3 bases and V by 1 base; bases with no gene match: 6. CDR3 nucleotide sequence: TGTGCCAGCAGCTTAGTAGGGACTAGCGCTATCTACGAGCAGTACTTC. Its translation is CASSLVGTSAIYEQYF.

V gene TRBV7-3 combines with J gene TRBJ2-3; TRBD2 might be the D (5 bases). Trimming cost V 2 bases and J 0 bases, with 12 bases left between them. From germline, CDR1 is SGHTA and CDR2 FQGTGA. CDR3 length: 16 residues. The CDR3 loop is CASSLGLASSTDTQYF. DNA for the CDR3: TGTGCCAGCAGCTTAGGGTTAGCGTCTAGCACAGATACGCAGTATTTT.

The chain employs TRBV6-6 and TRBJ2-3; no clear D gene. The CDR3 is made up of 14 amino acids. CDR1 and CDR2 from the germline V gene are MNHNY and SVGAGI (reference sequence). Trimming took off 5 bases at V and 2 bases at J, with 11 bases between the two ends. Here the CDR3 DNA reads TGTGCCAGCAGTCTCGAGCAGAACACAGATACGCAGTATTTT. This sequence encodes CASSLEQNTDTQYF.

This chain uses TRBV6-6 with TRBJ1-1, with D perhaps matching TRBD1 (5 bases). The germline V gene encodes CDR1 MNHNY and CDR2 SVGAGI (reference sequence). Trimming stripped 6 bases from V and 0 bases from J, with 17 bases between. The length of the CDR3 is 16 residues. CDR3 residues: CASRSSGMGLNTEAFF. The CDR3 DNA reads TGTGCCAGCAGGTCTTCAGGGATGGGGTTGAACACTGAAGCTTTCTTT.

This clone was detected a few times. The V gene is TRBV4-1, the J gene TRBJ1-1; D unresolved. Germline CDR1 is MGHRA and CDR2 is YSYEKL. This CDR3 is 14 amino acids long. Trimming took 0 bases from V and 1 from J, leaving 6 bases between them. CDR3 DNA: TGCGCCAGCAGCCAAGAACTCAGGAACACTGAAGCTTTCTTT. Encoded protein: CASSQELRNTEAFF.

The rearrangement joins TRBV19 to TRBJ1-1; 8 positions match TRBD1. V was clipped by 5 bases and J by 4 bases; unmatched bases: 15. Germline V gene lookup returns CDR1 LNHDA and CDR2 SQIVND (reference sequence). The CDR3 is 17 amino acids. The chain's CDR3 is CASSWYDRGPSGTEAFF. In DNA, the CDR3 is TGTGCCAGTAGTTGGTACGACAGGGGACCCTCGGGCACTGAAGCTTTCTTT.

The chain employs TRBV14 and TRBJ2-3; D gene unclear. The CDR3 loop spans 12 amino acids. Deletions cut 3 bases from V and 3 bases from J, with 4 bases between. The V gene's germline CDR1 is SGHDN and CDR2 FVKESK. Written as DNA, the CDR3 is TGTGCCAGCAGCCACTGGACAGATACGCAGTATTTT. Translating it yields CASSHWTDTQYF.

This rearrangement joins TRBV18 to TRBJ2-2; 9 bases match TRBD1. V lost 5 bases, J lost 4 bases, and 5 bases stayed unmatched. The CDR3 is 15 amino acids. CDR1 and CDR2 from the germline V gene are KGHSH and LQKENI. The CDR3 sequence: CASSMDRGATGELFF. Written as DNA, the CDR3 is TGTGCCAGCTCAATGGACAGGGGAGCCACCGGGGAGCTGTTTTTT.

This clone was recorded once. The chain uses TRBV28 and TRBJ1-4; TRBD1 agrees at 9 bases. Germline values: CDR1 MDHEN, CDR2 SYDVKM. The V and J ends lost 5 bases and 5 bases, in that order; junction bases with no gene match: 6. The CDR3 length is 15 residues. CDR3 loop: CASSVPGQGNEKLFF. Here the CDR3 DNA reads TGTGCCAGCAGTGTGCCGGGACAGGGAAATGAAAAACTGTTTTTT.

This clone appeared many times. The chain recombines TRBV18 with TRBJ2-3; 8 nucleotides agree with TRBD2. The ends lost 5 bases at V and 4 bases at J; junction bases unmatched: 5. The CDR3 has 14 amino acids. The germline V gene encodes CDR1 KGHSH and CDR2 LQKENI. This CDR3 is CASSVGLVSDTQYF. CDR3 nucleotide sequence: TGTGCCAGCTCAGTGGGACTAGTTTCAGATACGCAGTATTTT.

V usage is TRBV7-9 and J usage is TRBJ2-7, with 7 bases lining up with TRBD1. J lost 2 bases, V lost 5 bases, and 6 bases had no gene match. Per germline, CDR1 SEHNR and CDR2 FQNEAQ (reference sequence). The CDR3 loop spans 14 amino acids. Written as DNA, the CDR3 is TGTGCCAGCAGCCTACAGGGGCCTACCTACGAGCAGTACTTC. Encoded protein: CASSLQGPTYEQYF.

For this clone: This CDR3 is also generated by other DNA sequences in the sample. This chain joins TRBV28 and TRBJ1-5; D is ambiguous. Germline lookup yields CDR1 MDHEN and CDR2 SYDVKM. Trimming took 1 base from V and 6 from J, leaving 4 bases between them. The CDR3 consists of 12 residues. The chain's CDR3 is CASSLSGQPQHF. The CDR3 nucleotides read TGTGCCAGCAGTTTATCCGGTCAGCCCCAGCATTTT.